Detailed here is one T cell receptor beta chain. Deletions cut 3 bases from V and 0 bases from J, with 7 bases between. The CDR3 loop spans 13 amino acids. Germline CDR1 reads SQVTM; CDR2 reads ANQGSEA. The source of the sample is a study of CD8 T cells in Susac syndrome. CD8+ and CD4+ T cells circulating in blood were sequenced for TCR beta. Isolation of CD8+ and CD4+ T cells was performed negatively, whereas enrichment of TEMRA cells was done by FACS. A quantity of about 0.5 to 1 ug RNA underwent reverse transcription using random hexamers. TCRdb analysed the immunoSEQ multiplex PCR reads with MiXCR anew, one entry per CDR3 protein. The data show approximately 200,000 distinct CDR3 sequences, with 85% to 95% seen just once and around 0.082% held by the top ten.

The chain employs TRBV29-1 and TRBJ2-3; D ambiguous. The specimen sequenced was CD4+ T cells from PBMCs. This clonotype originated in a human donor with multiple sclerosis. The CDR3 DNA reads as TGCAGCGTTGAGCGTAGTAGCACAGATACGCAGTATTTT. This codes for CSVERSSTDTQYF.